One and the same sample provided the 30 T cell receptor beta chains below, sequenced in a study of shared clonotypes between healthy human individuals. Repertoires were generated with immunoSEQ multiplex PCR, while TCRdb's copy carries only in-frame clones and drops some. The sample holds about 1.5 million clones, 95% to 99% seen once. Sequenced: naive CD4+ T cells sorted from blood. The subset: CD45RA+ positively selected. These TCRs come from a man aged 25 to 40 in good health.

This clone was detected only once. The V gene is TRBV6-6, the J gene TRBJ2-7; weak D call: TRBD2 (5 bases). Trimming shortened V by 6 bases and J by 2 bases, and 20 bases separated the two germline ends. From germline, CDR1 is MNHNY and CDR2 SVGAGI (reference sequence). This CDR3 region has 16 residues. CDR3 bases: TGTGCCAGCAGCCTCAGCGGCCTGCCCCTCCCCTACGAGCAGTACTTC. Its translation: CASSLSGLPLPYEQYF.

The CDR3 DNA is TGTGCCAGCAGTTCAGCGGAGGGGGCCTACAATGAGCAGTTCTTC. Protein sequence: CASSSAEGAYNEQFF. The chain combines TRBV28 with TRBJ2-1; the D gene could be TRBD1 or TRBD2 (6 bases each). V was pared by 4 bases and J by 2 bases, with 12 bases between. The CDR3 has 15 amino acids. Germline CDR1 MDHEN, CDR2 SYDVKM.

The rearrangement links TRBV5-6 to TRBJ2-3; TRBD2 matches 13 bases. Trimming removed 4 bases from V and 3 bases from J; junction bases left unmatched: 11. The CDR3 extends over 18 amino acids. Germline lookup yields CDR1 SGHDT and CDR2 YYEEEE. The CDR3 loop reads CASSAGTSGKRKTDTQYF. For the CDR3, the DNA is TGTGCCAGCAGCGCCGGGACTAGCGGGAAACGGAAAACAGATACGCAGTATTTT.

The V call is TRBV2, the J call TRBJ1-2; D is perhaps TRBD1 (6 bases). The ends were cut back, 8 bases at V and 4 bases at J, with 14 bases in the middle. The germline V gene has CDR1 SNHLY and CDR2 FYNNEI. This CDR3 comprises 13 residues. CDR3: CASQRQAPYGYTF. For the CDR3, the DNA is TGTGCCAGCCAAAGACAGGCTCCCTATGGCTACACCTTC.

The CDR3 nucleotides are TGTGCCAGCAGCCCCCGAGCTAGCGGCCAAGAGACCCAGTACTTC. Translated: CASSPRASGQETQYF. The J gene is TRBJ2-5, the V gene TRBV5-4, with 7 bases fitting TRBD2. Trimming cost V 4 bases and J 1 base; bases outside gene matches: 7. The CDR3 runs to 15 residues. CDR1 and CDR2 (germline): SGHNT, YYREEE (reference sequence).

The rearrangement joins TRBV4-1 to TRBJ2-1, with D perhaps TRBD2 (6 bases). V dropped 1 base and J dropped 0 bases, with 10 bases sitting between them. Germline V gene data show CDR1 as MGHRA and CDR2 as YSYEKL. The CDR3 loop spans 16 amino acids. The CDR3 here is CASSQGVAASYNEQFF. In DNA form, the CDR3 reads TGCGCCAGCAGCCAAGGGGTAGCGGCCTCCTACAATGAGCAGTTCTTC.

V usage is TRBV18 and J usage is TRBJ1-4, with a possible D match to TRBD1 (5 bases). Germline CDR1 KGHSH, CDR2 LQKENI. This CDR3 has 14 amino acids. Trimming removed 1 base at V and 4 bases at J, with 7 bases between. The CDR3 is CASSPLGLNEKLFF. The CDR3 DNA reads as TGTGCCAGCTCACCACTGGGGCTTAATGAAAAACTGTTTTTT.

This clone was observed a single time. V and J are TRBV6-1 and TRBJ2-4; D ambiguous. Germline V gives CDR1 MNHNS, CDR2 SASEGT. The CDR3 has 15 amino acids. The V gene lost 4 bases and the J gene lost 5 bases, with 15 bases spanning the gap. CDR3 nucleotides: TGTGCCAGCAGTGCGCCAACAACCATTCAAAACATTCAGTACTTC. Amino acid sequence: CASSAPTTIQNIQYF.

J is TRBJ2-7 and V is TRBV7-6; TRBD1 agrees at 8 bases. In germline, CDR1 is SGHVS, CDR2 FNYEAQ. This CDR3 is 14 amino acids long. The V gene end was trimmed by 5 bases and the J gene end by 7 bases; junction bases not matched to a gene: 10. The DNA of the CDR3 is TGTGCCAGCAGCATGGGACAGGTGATGGGGGAGCAGTACTTC. Its protein product is CASSMGQVMGEQYF.

CDR3 nucleotide sequence: TGTGCCAGCACCGGGACAGGGGGTTTTCCCGGGGAGCTGTTTTTT. Residues: CASTGTGGFPGELFF. The V call is TRBV27, the J call TRBJ2-2; TRBD1 matches 11 bases. The V and J ends lost 7 bases and 6 bases, in that order; junction bases with no gene match: 7. This CDR3 spans 15 amino acids. Germline values: CDR1 MNHEY, CDR2 SMNVEV (reference sequence).

The chain combines TRBV5-4 with TRBJ1-3; D possibly corresponds to TRBD1 (6 bases). The CDR3 totals 15 residues. V shed 2 bases and J shed 2 bases, with 11 bases lying between them. CDR1 SGHNT and CDR2 YYREEE come from the germline V gene (reference sequence). The CDR3 nucleotides are TGTGCCAGCAGCTTATTAACAGGGACTGGAAACACCATATATTTT. This gives the protein CASSLLTGTGNTIYF.

The chain joins TRBV28 to TRBJ1-2; 10 bases are shared with TRBD1. This CDR3 region has 14 residues. The germline gives CDR1 MDHEN, CDR2 SYDVKM. After removal of 6 bases from V and 4 bases from J, the junction contained 5 bases not matched to a gene. CDR3 sequence: CASSSGQGTYGYTF. The DNA for the CDR3 is TGTGCCAGCAGCTCGGGACAGGGGACCTATGGCTACACCTTC.

The chain uses TRBV5-1 and TRBJ2-1, with 10 positions matching TRBD2. This CDR3 has 15 residues. Germline trimming cut 0 bases from V and 13 bases from J; bases unmatched to any gene: 10. Germline values: CDR1 SGHRS, CDR2 YFSETQ. CDR3 residues: CASSLGSSGGLFQFF. For the CDR3, the DNA is TGCGCCAGCAGCTTGGGTTCTAGCGGGGGACTATTTCAGTTCTTC. The variable domain in full, completed from reference TRBV5-1 and TRBJ2-1, reads KAGVTQTPRYLIKTRGQQVTLSCSPISGHRSVSWYQQTPGQGLQFLFEYFSETQRNKGNFPGRFSGRQFSNSRSEMNVSTLELGDSALYLCASSLGSSGGLFQFFGPGTRLTVL.

The chain links TRBV4-1 to TRBJ2-1; tentatively, D is TRBD2 (6 bases). The V gene's germline CDR1 is MGHRA and CDR2 YSYEKL. This CDR3 has 19 amino acids. The V and J ends lost 0 bases and 7 bases respectively, with 25 bases between them. The CDR3 coding sequence is TGCGCCAGCAGCCAAGACGTCTCCCCGGTTAGGCGGCGGGGAAATGAGCAGTTCTTC. Translation: CASSQDVSPVRRRGNEQFF.

The chain recombines TRBV19 with TRBJ2-1; 11 bases are shared with TRBD2. The CDR3 runs to 16 residues. Germline CDR1 and CDR2: LNHDA and SQIVND (reference sequence). V gave up 4 bases and J gave up 5 bases; unmatched junction bases: 7. The CDR3 region has the DNA TGTGCCAGTAGTAAGACTAGCGGGGCCCCAAACAATGAGCAGTTCTTC. Its protein product is CASSKTSGAPNNEQFF.

The V and J genes are TRBV2 and TRBJ2-7; 8 bases match TRBD1. Germline V CDR1 and CDR2: SNHLY, FYNNEI. This CDR3 has 13 residues. V was pared by 9 bases and J by 2 bases, with 6 bases of the junction left unmatched. The chain's CDR3 is CASLQGVPYEQYF. The CDR3 nucleotides are TGTGCCAGTCTACAGGGGGTACCCTACGAGCAGTACTTC.

The chain combines TRBV4-2 with TRBJ2-5; 8 positions agree with TRBD2. This CDR3 region has 14 residues. CDR1 is LGHNA and CDR2 is YNFKEQ in the germline V gene. The V segment lost 0 bases and the J segment 7 bases; nucleotides outside the gene matches: 4. CDR3 in amino acids: CASSQEERERTQYF. In nucleotides, the CDR3 is TGTGCCAGCAGCCAAGAAGAGCGGGAGAGGACCCAGTACTTC.

The rearrangement links TRBV6-5 to TRBJ2-7, with a weak D call TRBD1 (7 bases). Germline V gene sequence: CDR1 MNHEY, CDR2 SVGAGI. Trimming shortened V by 2 bases and J by 1 base, and 9 bases separated the two germline ends. The CDR3 has 14 residues. The CDR3 DNA is TGTGCCAGCAGTTACGCGGGACAGTCCTACGAGCAGTACTTC. Amino acid sequence: CASSYAGQSYEQYF.

This sequence joins TRBV18 and TRBJ1-5; D is unresolved. With 1 base removed from V and 4 bases from J, the gap between germline ends came to 8 bases. Germline CDR1 reads KGHSH; CDR2 reads LQKENI. The CDR3 contains 14 residues. The CDR3 bases are TGTGCCAGCTCACCACAGGGAATGAATCAGCCCCAGCATTTT. Protein sequence: CASSPQGMNQPQHF.

This chain connects TRBV30 to TRBJ1-2; no clear D gene. V lost 5 bases, J lost 8 bases, and 21 bases lay in between. CDR3 length: 14 residues. Germline CDR1 reads GTSNPN; CDR2 reads SVGIG (reference sequence). CDR3 loop: CAWVWMGSGEGYTF. As DNA, the CDR3 is TGTGCCTGGGTGTGGATGGGATCCGGTGAAGGCTACACCTTC. The full variable domain, with the rest looked up from reference TRBV30 and TRBJ1-2, is SQTIHQWPATLVQPVGSPLSLECTVEGTSNPNLYWYRQAAGRGLQLLFYSVGIGQISSEVPQNLSASRPQDRQFILSSKKLLLSDSGFYLCAWVWMGSGEGYTFGSGTRLTVV.

This rearrangement joins TRBV18 to TRBJ2-3; 8 bases map to TRBD1. V lost 2 bases, J lost 3 bases, and 1 base stayed unmatched. Germline V gene lookup returns CDR1 KGHSH and CDR2 LQKENI. CDR3 length: 14 residues. CDR3 DNA: TGTGCCAGCTCACCAAACAGGGGGACAGATACGCAGTATTTT. It translates to CASSPNRGTDTQYF.

Concerning this clone: Other DNA sequences in the same sample also yield this CDR3. The chain uses TRBV4-2 and TRBJ1-1; D is unclear. V lost 0 bases and J lost 0, with 2 bases in between. CDR1 is LGHNA, CDR2 YNFKEQ, per germline. This CDR3 comprises 13 residues. The CDR3 region is CASSQDLNTEAFF. The CDR3 nucleotides read TGTGCCAGCAGCCAAGATTTGAACACTGAAGCTTTCTTT.

This clone is a singleton in its sample. This chain links TRBV29-1 with TRBJ1-2; D possibly corresponds to TRBD1 (5 bases). This CDR3 spans 13 amino acids. Trimming left V 2 bases short and J 9 bases short, with 16 bases between. Germline CDR1 is SQVTM and CDR2 is ANQGSEA. The CDR3 DNA sequence: TGCAGCGTTGAATATTCCCTAGGGGAGCGCTACACCTTC. Its protein product is CSVEYSLGERYTF. Full variable domain (missing parts from reference TRBV29-1 and TRBJ1-2): SAVISQKPSRDICQRGTSLTIQCQVDSQVTMMFWYRQQPGQSLTLIATANQGSEATYESGFVIDKFPISRPNLTFSTLTVSNMSPEDSSIYLCSVEYSLGERYTFGSGTRLTVV.

CDR3 DNA: TGTGCCAGCAACGGCGGGAGGGAGGACAATGAGCAGTTCTTC. Its translation is CASNGGREDNEQFF. The rearrangement uses TRBV9 and TRBJ2-1; the match to TRBD2 covers 9 bases. V shed 6 bases, J shed 5 bases, and the junction held 6 bases outside the gene matches. The germline V gene encodes CDR1 SGDLS and CDR2 YYNGEE. The CDR3 totals 14 residues.

This rearrangement joins TRBV18 to TRBJ2-7; TRBD2 matches 8 bases. J lost 5 bases, V lost 3 bases, and 9 bases had no gene match. CDR3 length equals 15 residues. Germline V gene data show CDR1 as KGHSH and CDR2 as LQKENI. Here the CDR3 reads CASSPSSGLGHEQYF. The CDR3 nucleotides read TGTGCCAGCTCACCCTCTAGCGGGTTGGGCCACGAGCAGTACTTC.

V is TRBV5-1 and J is TRBJ2-2; D possibly corresponds to TRBD2 (7 bases). The CDR3 is 19 amino acids. Trimming cost V 2 bases and J 4 bases, with 24 bases left between them. Germline loops: CDR1 SGHRS, CDR2 YFSETQ. DNA for the CDR3: TGCGCCAGCAGCTTACCATGGGGCAGGGGAGCGGGAATCACCGGGGAGCTGTTTTTT. Translated, it gives CASSLPWGRGAGITGELFF.

The J gene is TRBJ2-1, the V gene TRBV7-6; D assignment may be TRBD1 or TRBD2 (5 bases each). Germline CDR1 SGHVS, CDR2 FNYEAQ. V lost 9 bases, J lost 3 bases, and 15 bases lay in between. The CDR3 contains 14 residues. The CDR3 DNA reads TGTGCCAGTTTCGGGGCTCCTTTCTACAATGAGCAGTTCTTC. It translates to CASFGAPFYNEQFF.

The V and J genes are TRBV27 and TRBJ2-4, with D perhaps matching TRBD2 (5 bases). The CDR3 consists of 13 residues. Germline lookup yields CDR1 MNHEY and CDR2 SMNVEV (reference sequence). The germline V and J ends were trimmed by 6 bases and 6 bases, with 12 bases remaining between them. Here the CDR3 DNA reads TGTGCCAGCAGAGCTAGCCGTAGAAACATTCAGTACTTC. Amino acid sequence: CASRASRRNIQYF.

This chain connects TRBV15 to TRBJ2-7, with 9 bases aligning to TRBD1. The CDR3 sequence is 16 residues long. The germline V gene has CDR1 LNHNV and CDR2 YYDKDF (reference sequence). V lost 3 bases, J lost 2 bases, and 8 bases stayed unmatched. The CDR3 sequence is CATSSLRDRAAYEQYF. CDR3 in DNA: TGTGCCACCAGCAGTCTACGGGACAGGGCCGCCTACGAGCAGTACTTC.

The rearrangement links TRBV5-1 to TRBJ1-4; TRBD1 is a possible D gene (6 bases). V was cut by 4 bases and J by 8 bases, with 18 bases left in between. This CDR3 spans 15 amino acids. In germline, CDR1 is SGHRS, CDR2 YFSETQ. This CDR3 is CASSQSGTTEEKLFF. The CDR3 bases are TGCGCCAGCAGCCAATCCGGGACAACGGAGGAAAAACTGTTTTTT. The entire variable domain, with the rest obtained from reference TRBV5-1 and TRBJ1-4, is as follows: KAGVTQTPRYLIKTRGQQVTLSCSPISGHRSVSWYQQTPGQGLQFLFEYFSETQRNKGNFPGRFSGRQFSNSRSEMNVSTLELGDSALYLCASSQSGTTEEKLFFGSGTQLSVL.